This T cell receptor beta chain derives from a study of vaccination and CD4 T cells after COVID-19. Study information: The convalescents were made up of six males and four females, two of whom were Hispanic.

This CDR3 comprises 16 residues. Trimming at V came to 0 bases and at J to 4 bases, leaving 5 bases not matched to a gene. CDR1 and CDR2 from the germline V gene are SGHRS and YFSETQ. Sequencing of the DNA from cultured CD4+ T cells was carried out with the Oncomine TCR Beta short-read assay. A single record per CDR3 protein comes from TCRdb applying MiXCR to the PCR reads. This table has fewer than 15,000 distinct CDR3 sequences, roughly half appearing once. General study results and limits: A median approximately 86% of convalescent patients' SARS-CoV-2-reactive clones emerged only after vaccination. In median terms, SARS-CoV-2-reactive clonotypes went from about 20 to 38, a nonsignificant rise.

To note about this clonotype: Its matching antigen is unknown.

Treatment in this sample: roughly ten-day PBMC culture with coronavirus spike peptide pools or control peptides (ViraFEST assay). The J gene is TRBJ2-2, the V gene TRBV5-1, with 8 positions matching TRBD2. The source of this sequence is a human donor with COVID-19. The source was cultured CD4+ T cells from blood, collected after SARS-CoV-2 vaccination. CDR3: CASSLGVSGVTGELFF. DNA for the CDR3: TGCGCCAGCAGCTTGGGCGTTAGCGGGGTCACCGGGGAGCTGTTTTTT.